What follows are 8 T cell receptor beta chains derived from one specimen sequenced in a study of T cells in Graves' hyperthyroidism and ophthalmopathy. The source material, RNA transcripts, was used to amplify TCR beta CDR3 regions. HTBI primers were the set used in a first-round RT-PCR of the TCR CDR3. TCRdb reanalysed the multiplex PCR reads using MiXCR and keeps one entry per CDR3 protein. Here the sample spans more than 300,000 distinct CDR3 sequences, roughly 14% being singletons. The specimen was blood. These receptors were obtained from a woman in her sixties with Graves' hyperthyroidism.

The chain employs TRBV3-1 and TRBJ2-3; 10 bases are a match to TRBD2. Germline CDR1 is LGHDT and CDR2 is YNNKEL (reference sequence). With 5 bases clipped from V and 0 bases from J, the junction kept 8 bases outside the gene matches. The CDR3 loop spans 17 amino acids. In DNA, the CDR3 is TGTGCCAGCAGCGAGCGGGAGGGTTTTACTAGCACAGATACGCAGTATTTT. Encoded protein: CASSEREGFTSTDTQYF.

V gene TRBV5-8 combines with J gene TRBJ2-6; unclear D gene. CDR3 size: 15 residues. V was clipped by 3 bases and J by 0 bases, with 7 bases between them. Germline CDR1 SGHTS, CDR2 YDEGEE. The CDR3 region is CASSYRVSGANVLTF. The CDR3 DNA follows: TGTGCCAGCAGCTACAGAGTCTCTGGGGCCAACGTCCTGACTTTC.

Only one count was recorded for this clonotype. This may be a read error, as it is one base from a much larger clone. The chain links TRBV12-5 to TRBJ1-4; perhaps TRBD1 as D (5 bases). The CDR3 is made up of 17 amino acids. Germline V gene sequence: CDR1 LGHNT, CDR2 FRNRAP. DNA for the CDR3: TGTGCTAGTGGTTCCTCCTTTTGGGGGGTGTTTAATGAAAAACTGCTTTTT. Translation gives CASGSSFWGVFNEKLLF.

This clonotype was recorded many times. The rearrangement links TRBV20-1 to TRBJ2-3, with 9 bases aligning to TRBD1. With 0 bases clipped from V and 1 base from J, the junction kept 2 bases outside the gene matches. Germline V gene data show CDR1 as DFQATT and CDR2 as SNEGSKA (reference sequence). The CDR3 sequence is 15 residues long. Here the CDR3 reads CSARDNRGRTDTQYF. As DNA, the CDR3 is TGCAGTGCTAGAGATAACAGGGGGCGCACAGATACGCAGTATTTT.

This clonotype has ten or more counts. The V and J genes are TRBV6-2 or TRBV6-3 and TRBJ1-3, with TRBD1 identical over 8 bases. This CDR3 region has 15 residues. J was trimmed by 3 bases and V by 0 bases; bases with no gene match: 1. Germline lookup yields CDR1 MNHEY and CDR2 SVGEGT. CDR3 coding DNA: TGTGCCAGCAGTTACTCGACAGGGGTTGGAAACACCATATATTTT. As protein: CASSYSTGVGNTIYF.

This clonotype has at least ten counts. The chain uses TRBV5-8 and TRBJ2-7, with D possibly being TRBD2 (6 bases). Germline CDR1 and CDR2: SGHTS and YDEGEE. This CDR3 has 14 residues. Trimming shortened V by 3 bases and J by 3 bases, and 13 bases separated the two germline ends. DNA for the CDR3: TGTGCCAGCAGCTCCGGGGGTGCCCTCTACGAGCAGTACTTC. It specifies CASSSGGALYEQYF.

This clonotype occurred many times. The CDR3 loop is CASSYTSQGSVKKLFF. As DNA, the CDR3 is TGTGCCAGCAGTTACACCTCACAGGGCTCGGTTAAAAAACTGTTTTTT. This sequence joins TRBV6-6 and TRBJ1-4; possible D gene TRBD1, 6 bases. The CDR3 length is 16 residues. In germline, CDR1 is MNHNY, CDR2 SVGAGI (reference sequence). The ends were cut back, 2 bases at V and 9 bases at J, with 19 bases in the middle.

At least ten counts were recorded for this clonotype. The gene calls are TRBV20-1 and TRBJ1-2, with D hard to call. CDR1 is DFQATT and CDR2 is SNEGSKA in the germline V gene (reference sequence). Trimming removed 1 base at V and 7 bases at J, with 7 bases between. The CDR3 is 11 amino acids. The CDR3 nucleotides read TGCAGTGCTAGAGGGGGAGGTGGCTACACCTTC. Translated: CSARGGGGYTF.